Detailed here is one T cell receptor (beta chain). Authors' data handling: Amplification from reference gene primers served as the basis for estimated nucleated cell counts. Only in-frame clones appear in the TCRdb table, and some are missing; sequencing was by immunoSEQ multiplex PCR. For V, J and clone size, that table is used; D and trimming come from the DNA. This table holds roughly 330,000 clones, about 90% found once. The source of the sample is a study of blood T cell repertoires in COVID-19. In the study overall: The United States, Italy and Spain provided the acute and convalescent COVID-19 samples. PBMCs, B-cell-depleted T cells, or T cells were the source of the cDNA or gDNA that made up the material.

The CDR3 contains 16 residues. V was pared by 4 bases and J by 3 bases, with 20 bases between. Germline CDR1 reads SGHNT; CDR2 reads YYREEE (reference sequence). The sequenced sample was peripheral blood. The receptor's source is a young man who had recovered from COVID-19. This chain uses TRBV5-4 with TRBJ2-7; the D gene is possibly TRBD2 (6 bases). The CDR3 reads CASSGGGTQGHYEQYF. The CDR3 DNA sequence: TGTGCCAGCAGCGGAGGAGGGACCCAGGGCCACTACGAGCAGTACTTC.